This T cell receptor (beta chain) was sequenced during a study of T-cell reconstitution after alpha-beta-depleted transplantation in children. Study-wide points: About two months after transplant, alpha-beta T cells reportedly came from several hundred expanded graft clones.

As regards this clonotype: Its antigen is as yet unknown.

Germline V lookup: CDR1 LGHNA, CDR2 YSLEER. The V and J ends lost 1 base and 6 bases, in that order; junction bases with no gene match: 3. The CDR3 length is 16 residues. Preparing the TCRbeta library involved the use of unique molecular identifiers. TCRdb redid the calling of the PCR reads with MiXCR, one entry per CDR3 protein. The sample carries fewer than 250,000 distinct CDR3 sequences, about a sixth recorded once. V is TRBV4-3 and J is TRBJ2-2; 12 bases are a match to TRBD1. The sequence was obtained from a male patient between 2 and 15 years old who had a stem cell transplant for acute lymphoblastic leukemia, so the T cells may come from the graft donor. Source: PBMCs, mostly from graft donor cells, taken 360 days after TCRalphabeta/CD19-depleted stem cell transplant. The CDR3 protein is CASSQGDRGQAGELFF. CDR3 nucleotides: TGCGCCAGCAGCCAAGGGGACAGGGGGCAGGCCGGGGAGCTGTTTTTT.